This entry lists 2 T cell receptor beta chains sequenced from one sample in a study of shared clonotypes between healthy human individuals. Assay used: immunoSEQ multiplex PCR; TCRdb lists only in-frame clones, some missing. The data hold 2 million or so clones, with 95% observed a single time. Sequenced input: naive CD4+ T cells sorted from blood. Sample subset: CD45RA+ positively selected. Receptors originate from a young man in good health.

The chain combines TRBV30 with TRBJ2-1; 9 bases agree with TRBD1. Germline values: CDR1 GTSNPN, CDR2 SVGIG (reference sequence). The V gene end was trimmed by 1 base and the J gene end by 6 bases; junction bases not matched to a gene: 4. The CDR3 runs 14 residues. CDR3 residues: CAWSALQGANEQFF. CDR3 nucleotides: TGTGCCTGGAGTGCATTACAGGGGGCCAATGAGCAGTTCTTC.

This clone was seen only once. A junction end diverges from the germline sequence, so it may reflect a read error. V usage is TRBV7-7 and J usage is TRBJ2-5; the D call may be TRBD1 or TRBD2 (7 bases each). Germline V lookup: CDR1 SSHAT, CDR2 FNYEAQ (reference sequence). CDR3 length equals 15 residues. CDR3 sequence (DNA): TGTGCTAGCAGCCAGAGACAGGGAGGGGAAGAGACCCAGTACTTC. This translates into CASSQRQGGEETQYF. The variable domain in full, completed from reference TRBV7-7 and TRBJ2-5, reads GAGVSQSPRYKVTKRGQDVTLRCDPISSHATLYWYQQALGQGPEFLTYFNYEAQPDKSGLPSDRFSAERPEGSISTLTIQRTEQRDSAMYRCASSQRQGGEETQYFGPGTRLLVL.